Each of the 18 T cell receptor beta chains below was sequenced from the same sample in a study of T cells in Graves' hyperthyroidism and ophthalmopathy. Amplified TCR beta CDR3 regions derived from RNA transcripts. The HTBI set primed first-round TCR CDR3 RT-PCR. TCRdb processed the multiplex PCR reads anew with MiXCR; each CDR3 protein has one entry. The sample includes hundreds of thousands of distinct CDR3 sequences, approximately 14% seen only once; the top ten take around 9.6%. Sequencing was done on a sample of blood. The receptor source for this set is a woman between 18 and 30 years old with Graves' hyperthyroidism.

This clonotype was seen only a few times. CDR3 DNA sequence: TGCAGTGCTAGAGATTCGCCCCCGGGACTAGCGGGATACTTGACCTACGAGCAGTACTTC. Protein sequence: CSARDSPPGLAGYLTYEQYF. V is TRBV20-1 and J is TRBJ2-7, with 13 nucleotides matching TRBD2. Germline trimming cut 0 bases from V and 2 bases from J; bases unmatched to any gene: 16. The length of the CDR3 is 20 residues. Germline V gives CDR1 DFQATT, CDR2 SNEGSKA (reference sequence).

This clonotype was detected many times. CDR3 protein: CASSQRRTRTVGGYGYTF. The CDR3 coding sequence is TGTGCCAGCAGCCAGAGACGGACACGGACGGTTGGGGGCTATGGCTACACCTTC. The rearrangement links TRBV3-1 to TRBJ1-2; TRBD1 might be the D (5 bases). The CDR3 runs to 18 residues. Germline V lookup: CDR1 LGHDT, CDR2 YNNKEL (reference sequence). Trimming stripped 3 bases from V and 4 bases from J, with 24 bases between.

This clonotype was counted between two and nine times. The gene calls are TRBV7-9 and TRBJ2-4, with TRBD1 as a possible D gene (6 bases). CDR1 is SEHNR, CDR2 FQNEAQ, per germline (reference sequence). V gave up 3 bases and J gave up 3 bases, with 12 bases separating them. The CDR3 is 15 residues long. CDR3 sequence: CASSLTGLSKNIQYF. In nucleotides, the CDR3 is TGTGCCAGCAGCTTGACAGGCCTTAGCAAAAACATTCAGTACTTC.

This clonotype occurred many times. The chain's CDR3 is CASSQEGSPLYNEQFF. For the CDR3, the DNA is TGTGCCAGCAGCCAAGAAGGGTCTCCTCTTTACAATGAGCAGTTCTTC. The chain has TRBV3-1 and TRBJ2-1; D call uncertain. Germline CDR1 and CDR2: LGHDT and YNNKEL (reference sequence). The CDR3 is made up of 16 amino acids. V shed 0 bases and J shed 4 bases, with 13 bases lying between them.

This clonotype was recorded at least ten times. CDR3 sequence (DNA): TGCAGTGCTAGAGTAAACAGGCGGAGTGGTGTCGCTGAAGCTTTCTTT. It yields the protein CSARVNRRSGVAEAFF. This chain connects TRBV20-1 to TRBJ1-1, with D possibly matching TRBD1 (5 bases). The V end was cut by 1 base, the J end by 6 bases, with 21 bases between. The CDR3 spans 16 residues. Germline lookup yields CDR1 DFQATT and CDR2 SNEGSKA (reference sequence).

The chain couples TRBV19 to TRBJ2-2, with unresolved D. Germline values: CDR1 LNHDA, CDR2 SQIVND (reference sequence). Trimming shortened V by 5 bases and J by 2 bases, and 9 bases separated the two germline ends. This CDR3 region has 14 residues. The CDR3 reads CASSVRINTGELFF. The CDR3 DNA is TGTGCCAGTAGTGTAAGGATTAACACCGGGGAGCTGTTTTTT.

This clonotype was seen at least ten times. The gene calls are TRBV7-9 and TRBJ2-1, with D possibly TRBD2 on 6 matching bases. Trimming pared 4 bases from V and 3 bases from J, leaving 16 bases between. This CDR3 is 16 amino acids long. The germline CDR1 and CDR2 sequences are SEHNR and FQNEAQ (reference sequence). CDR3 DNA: TGTGCCAGCAGCTCGAAAAGCGGGCCGAACTACAATGAGCAGTTCTTC. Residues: CASSSKSGPNYNEQFF.

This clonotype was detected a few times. CDR3 in amino acids: CSARTRYRGGEQYF. The DNA for the CDR3 is TGCAGTGCTAGAACTAGATACAGGGGAGGCGAGCAGTACTTC. The chain recombines TRBV20-1 with TRBJ2-7; perhaps TRBD1 as D (7 bases). CDR1 is DFQATT and CDR2 is SNEGSKA in the germline V gene (reference sequence). Trimming left V 2 bases short and J 6 bases short, with 17 bases between. This CDR3 has 14 amino acids.

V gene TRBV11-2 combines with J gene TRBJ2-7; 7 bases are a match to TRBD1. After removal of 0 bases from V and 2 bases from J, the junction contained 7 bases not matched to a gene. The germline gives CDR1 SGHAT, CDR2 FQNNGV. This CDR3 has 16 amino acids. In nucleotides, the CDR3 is TGTGCCAGCAGCTTAGATTCGGCCAGGGGGACCTACGAGCAGTACTTC. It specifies CASSLDSARGTYEQYF.

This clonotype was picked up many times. The CDR3 region has the DNA TGTGCCTGGACATACCAAGAGACCCAGTACTTC. This gives the protein CAWTYQETQYF. V and J are TRBV30 and TRBJ2-5; no clear D. CDR1 and CDR2 from the germline V gene are GTSNPN and SVGIG (reference sequence). The V gene lost 4 bases and the J gene lost 0 bases, with 3 bases spanning the gap. The CDR3 is made up of 11 amino acids.

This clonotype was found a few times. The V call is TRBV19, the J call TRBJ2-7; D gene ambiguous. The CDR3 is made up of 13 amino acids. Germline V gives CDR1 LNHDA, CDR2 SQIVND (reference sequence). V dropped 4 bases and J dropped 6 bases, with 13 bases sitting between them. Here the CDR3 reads CASSSVTSSEQYF. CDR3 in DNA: TGTGCCAGTAGTAGCGTAACCTCTTCCGAGCAGTACTTC.

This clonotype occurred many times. The CDR3 spells CAWMRDGSYEQYF. The CDR3 nucleotides are TGTGCCTGGATGAGGGACGGGTCCTACGAGCAGTACTTC. The chain carries TRBV30 and TRBJ2-7, with D possibly being TRBD1 or TRBD2 (5 bases each). CDR1 GTSNPN and CDR2 SVGIG come from the germline V gene (reference sequence). This CDR3 has 13 residues. The V gene lost 4 bases and the J gene lost 1 base, with 11 bases spanning the gap.

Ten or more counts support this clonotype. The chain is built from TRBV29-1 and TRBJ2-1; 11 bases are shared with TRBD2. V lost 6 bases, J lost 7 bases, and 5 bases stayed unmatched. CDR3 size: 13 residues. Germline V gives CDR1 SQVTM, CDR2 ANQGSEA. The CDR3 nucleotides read TGCAGCGTGTTCCTAGCGGGAGGTAATGAGCAGTTCTTC. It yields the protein CSVFLAGGNEQFF.

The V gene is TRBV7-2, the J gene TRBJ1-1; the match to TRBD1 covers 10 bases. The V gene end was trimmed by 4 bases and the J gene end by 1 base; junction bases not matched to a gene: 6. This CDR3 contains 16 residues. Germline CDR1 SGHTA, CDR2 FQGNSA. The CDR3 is CASSSGTGVPNTEAFF. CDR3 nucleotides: TGTGCCAGCAGCTCCGGGACAGGGGTACCGAACACTGAAGCTTTCTTT.

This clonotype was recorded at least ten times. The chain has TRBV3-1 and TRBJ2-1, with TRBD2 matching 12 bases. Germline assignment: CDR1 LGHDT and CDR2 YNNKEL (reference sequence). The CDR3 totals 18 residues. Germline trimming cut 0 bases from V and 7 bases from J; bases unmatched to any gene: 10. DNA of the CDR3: TGTGCCAGCAGCCAAGAGTCTAGCGGGAGGGCCGGTGGAAATGAGCAGTTCTTC. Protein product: CASSQESSGRAGGNEQFF.

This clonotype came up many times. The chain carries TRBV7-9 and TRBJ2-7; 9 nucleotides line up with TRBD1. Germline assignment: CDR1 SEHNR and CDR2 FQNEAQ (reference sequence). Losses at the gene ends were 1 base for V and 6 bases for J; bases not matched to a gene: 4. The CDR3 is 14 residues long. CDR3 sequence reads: CASSLVGTGSEQYF. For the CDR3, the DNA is TGTGCCAGCAGCTTAGTTGGGACAGGGAGCGAGCAGTACTTC. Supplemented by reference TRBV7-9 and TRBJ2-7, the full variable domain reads DTGVSQNPRHKITKRGQNVTFRCDPISEHNRLYWYRQTLGQGPEFLTYFQNEAQLEKSRLLSDRFSAERPKGSFSTLEIQRTEQGDSAMYLCASSLVGTGSEQYFGPGTRLTVT.

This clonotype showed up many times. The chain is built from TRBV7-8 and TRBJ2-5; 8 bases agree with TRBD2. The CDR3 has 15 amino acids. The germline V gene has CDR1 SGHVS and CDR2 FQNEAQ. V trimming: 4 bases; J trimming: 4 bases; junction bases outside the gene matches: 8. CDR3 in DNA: TGTGCCAGCAGCTCCGCGATCGGGGGGGTAGAGACCCAGTACTTC. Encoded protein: CASSSAIGGVETQYF. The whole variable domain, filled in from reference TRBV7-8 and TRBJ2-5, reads GAGVSQSPRYKVAKRGQDVALRCDPISGHVSLFWYQQALGQGPEFLTYFQNEAQLDKSGLPSDRFFAERPEGSVSTLKIQRTQQEDSAVYLCASSSAIGGVETQYFGPGTRLLVL.

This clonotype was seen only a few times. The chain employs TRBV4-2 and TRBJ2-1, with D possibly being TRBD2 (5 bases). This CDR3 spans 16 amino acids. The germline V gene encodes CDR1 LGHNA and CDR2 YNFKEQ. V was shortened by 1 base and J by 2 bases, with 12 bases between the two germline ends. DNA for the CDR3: TGTGCCAGCAGCCAAGCAGGAGGATCTGCCTACAATGAGCAGTTCTTC. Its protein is CASSQAGGSAYNEQFF.